One and the same sample provided the 29 T cell receptor beta chains below, sequenced in a study of blood T cell repertoires in COVID-19. Produced via immunoSEQ multiplex PCR; TCRdb's table is partial and in-frame only. The sample lists roughly 120,000 clones, 60% to 85% seen once, with under 3% in the top ten. The specimen sequenced was peripheral blood. All receptors derive from a man aged 65 to 85 with acute or convalescent COVID-19.

The chain has TRBV3-1 (or the pseudogene TRBV3-2) and TRBJ1-6, with D possibly TRBD1 on 6 matching bases. The CDR3 has 16 residues. The germline V and J ends were trimmed by 2 bases and 8 bases, with 16 bases remaining between them. The germline CDR1 and CDR2 sequences are LGHDT and YNNKEL (reference sequence). CDR3 protein: CASSQLLQGPDSPLHF. The CDR3 nucleotides are TGTGCCAGCAGCCAACTCCTACAGGGCCCCGATTCACCCCTCCACTTT.

This chain joins TRBV6-5 and TRBJ1-5; 9 positions agree with TRBD1. This CDR3 spans 15 amino acids. Germline loops: CDR1 MNHEY, CDR2 SVGAGI. V shed 4 bases and J 2 bases; nucleotides not matched to a gene: 3. The CDR3 is CASSLGQGRNQPQHF. CDR3 sequence (DNA): TGTGCCAGCAGTTTGGGACAGGGTCGCAATCAGCCCCAGCATTTT.

J is TRBJ1-2 and V is TRBV7-9; TRBD1 matches at 9 bases. The ends lost 6 bases at V and 5 bases at J; junction bases unmatched: 13. The CDR3 runs to 16 residues. Germline CDR1 SEHNR, CDR2 FQNEAQ (reference sequence). Here the CDR3 DNA reads TGTGCCAGCAGTTATGGCCCGGACAGGGGTTTGTATGGCTACACCTTC. This codes for CASSYGPDRGLYGYTF.

The chain has TRBV5-1 and TRBJ1-5, with TRBD1 matching 9 bases. The germline gives CDR1 SGHRS, CDR2 YFSETQ. With 4 bases clipped from V and 7 bases from J, the junction kept 3 bases outside the gene matches. There are 13 residues in the CDR3. The chain's CDR3 is CASSPGQGQPQHF. The CDR3 nucleotides are TGCGCCAGCAGCCCGGGACAGGGACAGCCCCAGCATTTT. Looking up the rest from reference TRBV5-1 and TRBJ1-5 gives the full variable domain: KAGVTQTPRYLIKTRGQQVTLSCSPISGHRSVSWYQQTPGQGLQFLFEYFSETQRNKGNFPGRFSGRQFSNSRSEMNVSTLELGDSALYLCASSPGQGQPQHFGDGTRLSIL.

The chain has TRBV6-5 and TRBJ1-2; weak D call: TRBD1 (6 bases). The V end lost 1 base, the J end lost 5 bases, and 11 bases lay between the germline ends. Germline CDR1 reads MNHEY; CDR2 reads SVGAGI. The CDR3 covers 14 residues. CDR3 DNA: TGTGCCAGCAGTTACTGGCAGAGGGGGTATGGCTACACCTTC. It specifies CASSYWQRGYGYTF.

The chain employs TRBV9 and TRBJ1-3; D is undetermined. The CDR3 totals 15 residues. Trimming shortened V by 0 bases and J by 4 bases, and 11 bases separated the two germline ends. Germline V gives CDR1 SGDLS, CDR2 YYNGEE. CDR3 in amino acids: CASSVGSNSGNTIYF. The CDR3, as DNA: TGTGCCAGCAGCGTAGGGTCGAACTCAGGAAACACCATATATTTT.

This chain connects TRBV4-2 to TRBJ1-1; D gene uncertain. The V end lost 5 bases, the J end lost 0 bases, and 10 bases lay between the germline ends. Germline V gene lookup returns CDR1 LGHNA and CDR2 YNFKEQ. This CDR3 contains 14 residues. In nucleotides, the CDR3 is TGTGCCAGCAGCGAGGTCTACATGAACACTGAAGCTTTCTTT. This translates into CASSEVYMNTEAFF.

This clone has just one count. The gene calls are TRBV21-1 and TRBJ2-6; the table's D call, TRBD2, was not checked against the DNA. TRBV21-1 is a listed pseudogene. The CDR3 is 17 residues long. CDR3 in DNA: TGTGCCAGCAGCAAAGGGGGAGACCACTCTGGGGCCAACGTCCTGACTTTC. It specifies CASSKGGDHSGANVLTF.

The V gene is TRBV27, the J gene TRBJ2-2, with 13 bases lining up with TRBD2. The length of the CDR3 is 18 residues. Looked up from germline, CDR1 is MNHEY and CDR2 is SMNVEV (reference sequence). Trimming at V came to 3 bases and at J to 5 bases, leaving 9 bases not matched to a gene. In DNA, the CDR3 is TGTGCCAGCAGTTTGACTAGCGGGGGGCGAGCGGGGACCGGGGAGCTGTTTTTT. Encoded protein: CASSLTSGGRAGTGELFF.

This clone was counted many times. The rearrangement joins TRBV6-2 or TRBV6-3 to TRBJ2-1; perhaps TRBD2 as D (5 bases). This CDR3 contains 17 residues. Germline assignment: CDR1 MNHEY and CDR2 SVGEGT. The V and J ends lost 2 bases and 2 bases respectively, with 16 bases between them. CDR3 coding DNA: TGTGCCAGCAGTTACGAACGGCGGACTTCCACCTACAATGAGCAGTTCTTC. The encoded protein is CASSYERRTSTYNEQFF.

V and J are TRBV7-6 and TRBJ1-4; possibly TRBD1 for D (6 bases). Deletions cut 2 bases from V and 2 bases from J, with 12 bases between. The germline CDR1 and CDR2 sequences are SGHVS and FNYEAQ. The CDR3 has 16 amino acids. The CDR3 sequence is CASSLYGGATNEKLFF. In nucleotides, the CDR3 is TGTGCCAGCAGCTTATATGGGGGGGCTACTAATGAAAAACTGTTTTTT.

The gene calls are TRBV4-2 and TRBJ1-6, with D perhaps TRBD1 (5 bases). V was cut by 0 bases and J by 8 bases, with 11 bases left in between. The CDR3 has 15 residues. Germline V gene lookup returns CDR1 LGHNA and CDR2 YNFKEQ. Here the CDR3 reads CASSQDWRGHSPLHF. In DNA, the CDR3 is TGTGCCAGCAGCCAAGATTGGAGGGGCCATTCACCCCTCCACTTT.

The chain recombines TRBV3-1 (or the pseudogene TRBV3-2) with TRBJ1-4, with a tentative D call TRBD1 (6 bases). The germline gives CDR1 LGHDT, CDR2 YNNKEL (reference sequence). The CDR3 contains 16 residues. V was shortened by 0 bases and J by 8 bases, with 16 bases between the two germline ends. The CDR3 DNA reads as TGTGCCAGCAGCCAAGATGGTACAGGGTTGAGGGAAAAACTGTTTTTT. Its translation is CASSQDGTGLREKLFF.

CDR3 residues: CASSPSDRIENIQYF. In DNA, the CDR3 is TGTGCCAGCAGTCCATCGGACAGGATCGAAAACATTCAGTACTTC. This chain uses TRBV27 with TRBJ2-4; 7 bases are a match to TRBD1. The germline V gene has CDR1 MNHEY and CDR2 SMNVEV (reference sequence). This CDR3 region has 15 residues. After removal of 5 bases from V and 5 bases from J, the junction contained 9 bases not matched to a gene.

The chain joins TRBV19 to TRBJ2-5, with 12 bases aligning to TRBD1. Trimming at V came to 8 bases and at J to 6 bases, leaving 7 bases not matched to a gene. The CDR3 extends over 14 amino acids. Germline CDR1 is LNHDA and CDR2 is SQIVND (reference sequence). CDR3 amino acids: CASSGTGGMKTQYF. The CDR3 bases are TGTGCCAGTTCCGGGACAGGGGGCATGAAGACCCAGTACTTC.

The rearrangement joins TRBV6-5 to TRBJ2-3; the D gene is possibly TRBD1 (5 bases). V shed 11 bases and J shed 4 bases, with 10 bases lying between them. Germline CDR1 reads MNHEY; CDR2 reads SVGAGI. The CDR3 loop spans 11 amino acids. The CDR3 sequence is CAVRVADTQYF. The DNA for the CDR3 is TGTGCCGTCAGGGTCGCAGATACGCAGTATTTT.

The chain carries TRBV5-1 and TRBJ2-3; 12 nucleotides match TRBD2. The CDR3 spans 15 residues. Germline CDR1 reads SGHRS; CDR2 reads YFSETQ. With V trimmed by 3 bases and J by 4 bases, 3 bases remained unmatched. The CDR3 reads CASSWTSGAPDTQYF. Written as DNA, the CDR3 is TGCGCCAGCAGCTGGACTAGCGGGGCCCCAGATACGCAGTATTTT.

V usage is TRBV10-2 and J usage is TRBJ2-7, with D perhaps TRBD1 (5 bases). Trimming removed 7 bases from V and 5 bases from J, with 12 bases in between. The CDR3 runs 12 residues. The germline CDR1 and CDR2 sequences are WSHSY and SAAADI. The CDR3 sequence is CASTPTGHEQYF. Written as DNA, the CDR3 is TGCGCCAGCACCCCCACAGGTCACGAGCAGTACTTC.

V usage is TRBV5-1 and J usage is TRBJ2-7, with D possibly TRBD2 on 6 matching bases. The CDR3 is 17 amino acids. Looked up from germline, CDR1 is SGHRS and CDR2 is YFSETQ. V was clipped by 4 bases and J by 0 bases, with 20 bases between them. DNA of the CDR3: TGCGCCAGCAGCCCATCGGGACTTCCAACTGTCTCCTACGAGCAGTACTTC. It encodes CASSPSGLPTVSYEQYF. Based on the CDR3 plus reference TRBV5-1 and TRBJ2-7, the full variable domain is KAGVTQTPRYLIKTRGQQVTLSCSPISGHRSVSWYQQTPGQGLQFLFEYFSETQRNKGNFPGRFSGRQFSNSRSEMNVSTLELGDSALYLCASSPSGLPTVSYEQYFGPGTRLTVT.

This sequence joins TRBV12-3 or TRBV12-4 and TRBJ2-4, with D unclear. V lost 1 base and J lost 14, with 15 bases in between. The CDR3 is 13 amino acids. The CDR3 loop is CASSLGWAQPEYF. Written as DNA, the CDR3 is TGTGCCAGCAGTTTAGGGTGGGCCCAACCGGAGTACTTC.

This rearrangement joins TRBV5-1 to TRBJ1-2; D remains ambiguous. CDR1 SGHRS and CDR2 YFSETQ come from the germline V gene. V was shortened by 1 base and J by 0 bases, with 19 bases between the two germline ends. This CDR3 contains 18 residues. CDR3 protein: CASSLYTWSGLSNYGYTF. In DNA form, the CDR3 reads TGCGCCAGCAGCTTGTATACCTGGAGTGGACTTTCTAACTATGGCTACACCTTC.

In DNA form, the CDR3 reads TGTGCCAGCAGCACAAGCGGGGGGACCCCCTACGAGCAGTACTTC. Its translation: CASSTSGGTPYEQYF. This chain links TRBV7-3 with TRBJ2-7, with 9 positions matching TRBD2. Looked up from germline, CDR1 is SGHTA and CDR2 is FQGTGA. V was pared by 5 bases and J by 2 bases, with 7 bases of the junction left unmatched. The CDR3 is 15 amino acids. Complete variable domain (other parts from reference TRBV7-3 and TRBJ2-7): GAGVSQTPSNKVTEKGKYVELRCDPISGHTALYWYRQSLGQGPEFLIYFQGTGAADDSGLPNDRFFAVRPEGSVSTLKIQRTERGDSAVYLCASSTSGGTPYEQYFGPGTRLTVT.

The V call is TRBV7-3, the J call TRBJ1-5; D is undetermined. Deletions cut 3 bases from V and 3 bases from J, with 6 bases between. The V gene's germline CDR1 is SGHTA and CDR2 FQGTGA. The CDR3 totals 13 residues. The CDR3 protein is CASSFTANQPQHF. The CDR3 DNA follows: TGTGCCAGCAGCTTCACAGCCAATCAGCCCCAGCATTTT.

V usage is TRBV5-1 and J usage is TRBJ1-1; D unclear. With 2 bases removed from V and 3 bases from J, the gap between germline ends came to 8 bases. Germline-derived CDR1 and CDR2 are SGHRS and YFSETQ. This CDR3 is built from 13 residues. CDR3 in DNA: TGCGCCAGCAGCTTAGGCGGAGACACTGAAGCTTTCTTT. Its protein is CASSLGGDTEAFF.

V usage is TRBV9 and J usage is TRBJ1-6; D gene uncertain. CDR3 length: 15 residues. V was clipped by 3 bases and J by 0 bases, with 7 bases between them. Germline V gives CDR1 SGDLS, CDR2 YYNGEE. The DNA for the CDR3 is TGTGCCAGCAGCGCCGTCAGCTCCTATAATTCACCCCTCCACTTT. Amino acids: CASSAVSSYNSPLHF.

This clone occurred once. Other DNA sequences of this sample code for an identical CDR3. The V and J genes are TRBV5-1 and TRBJ1-1, with 10 bases that match TRBD1. V lost 0 bases to trimming and J lost 5 bases; unmatched junction nucleotides: 4. The germline V gene has CDR1 SGHRS and CDR2 YFSETQ. CDR3 length: 15 amino acids. The CDR3 loop is CASSLEGQGITEAFF. The CDR3 coding sequence is TGCGCCAGCAGCTTGGAGGGACAGGGGATAACTGAAGCTTTCTTT.

Notes on this clone: A read error may produce the germline difference seen at one junction end. The chain employs TRBV7-7 and TRBJ2-1, with 9 nucleotides matching TRBD1. The germline V gene has CDR1 SSHAT and CDR2 FNYEAQ (reference sequence). The CDR3 consists of 21 residues. CDR3 protein: CASSPSPPGQGVRGEIGEQFF. DNA for the CDR3: TGTGCTAGCAGCCCAAGCCCCCCGGGACAGGGAGTACGAGGTGAGATAGGTGAGCAGTTCTTC.

This clone was seen only a few times. The chain employs TRBV30 and TRBJ1-2; no clear D gene. The germline gives CDR1 GTSNPN, CDR2 SVGIG (reference sequence). V lost 5 bases and J lost 7, with 17 bases in between. This CDR3 is 13 amino acids long. CDR3 sequence: CAWRPTGSRGYTF. In nucleotides, the CDR3 is TGTGCCTGGCGACCGACCGGGTCTCGTGGCTACACCTTC.

This chain uses TRBV7-3 with TRBJ2-5; perhaps TRBD1 as D (5 bases). The germline V gene has CDR1 SGHTA and CDR2 FQGTGA. CDR3 size: 15 residues. V dropped 5 bases and J dropped 2 bases, with 15 bases sitting between them. CDR3 region: CASSEHDSPQETQYF. DNA for the CDR3: TGTGCCAGCAGCGAACACGACAGCCCACAAGAGACCCAGTACTTC. Variable domain in full (rest from reference TRBV7-3 and TRBJ2-5): GAGVSQTPSNKVTEKGKYVELRCDPISGHTALYWYRQSLGQGPEFLIYFQGTGAADDSGLPNDRFFAVRPEGSVSTLKIQRTERGDSAVYLCASSEHDSPQETQYFGPGTRLLVL.